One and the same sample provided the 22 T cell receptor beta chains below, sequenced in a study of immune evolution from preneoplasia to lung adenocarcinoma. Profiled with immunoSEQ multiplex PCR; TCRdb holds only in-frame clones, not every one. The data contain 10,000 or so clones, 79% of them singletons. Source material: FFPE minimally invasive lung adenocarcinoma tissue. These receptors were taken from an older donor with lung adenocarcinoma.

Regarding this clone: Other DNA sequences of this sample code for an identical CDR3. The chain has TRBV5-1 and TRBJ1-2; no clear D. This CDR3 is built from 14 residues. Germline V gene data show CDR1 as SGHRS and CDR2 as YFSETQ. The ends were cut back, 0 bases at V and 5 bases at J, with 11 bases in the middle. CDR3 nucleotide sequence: TGCGCCAGCAGCTTGGATCTGGGTGATTATGGCTACACCTTC. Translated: CASSLDLGDYGYTF.

CDR3 sequence: CASSASGRLSGELFF. The CDR3 nucleotides are TGTGCCAGCAGTGCAAGCGGGAGATTATCCGGGGAGCTGTTTTTT. V gene TRBV2 combines with J gene TRBJ2-2; 8 bases are shared with TRBD2. The germline CDR1 and CDR2 sequences are SNHLY and FYNNEI. The junction had 7 bases not matched to a gene; V was cut back by 4 bases and J by 6 bases. This CDR3 has 15 amino acids.

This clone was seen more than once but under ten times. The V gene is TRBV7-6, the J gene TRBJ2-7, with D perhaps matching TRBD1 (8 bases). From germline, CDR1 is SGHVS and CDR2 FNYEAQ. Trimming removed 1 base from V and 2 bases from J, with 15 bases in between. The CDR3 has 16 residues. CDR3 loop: CASSLEAGQVTYEQYF. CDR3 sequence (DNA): TGTGCCAGCAGCTTAGAAGCGGGACAGGTAACCTACGAGCAGTACTTC.

CDR3 residues: CASSPNSYEQYF. The CDR3 nucleotides are TGTGCCAGCAGCCCAAACAGCTACGAGCAGTACTTC. The chain couples TRBV2 to TRBJ2-7; unclear D gene. This CDR3 contains 12 residues. Germline assignment: CDR1 SNHLY and CDR2 FYNNEI. The V end lost 6 bases, the J end lost 3 bases, and 9 bases lay between the germline ends.

The CDR3 DNA reads TGCAGCGTGGATACCTTCGGCGAGCAGTACTTC. Translating it yields CSVDTFGEQYF. This chain links TRBV29-1 with TRBJ2-7; D gene uncertain. The CDR3 covers 11 residues. Germline V lookup: CDR1 SQVTM, CDR2 ANQGSEA. Trimming stripped 6 bases from V and 6 bases from J, with 12 bases between.

In DNA, the CDR3 is TGTGCCAGAAGCTCGGGGACTAGGGGACCGTACAATGAGCAGTTCTTC. This codes for CARSSGTRGPYNEQFF. V usage is TRBV5-3 and J usage is TRBJ2-1; 8 bases agree with TRBD2. TRBV5-3 is marked as an open reading frame, function uncertain. CDR3 length: 16 amino acids. V lost 3 bases to trimming and J lost 4 bases; unmatched junction nucleotides: 9.

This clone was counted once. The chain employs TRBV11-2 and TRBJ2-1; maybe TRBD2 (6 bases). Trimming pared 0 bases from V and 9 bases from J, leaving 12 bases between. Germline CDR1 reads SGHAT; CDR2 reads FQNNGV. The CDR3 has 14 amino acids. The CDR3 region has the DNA TGTGCCAGCAGCTTAGAGTCTAGCGCTGGTGAGCAGTTCTTC. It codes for CASSLESSAGEQFF.

CDR3 DNA sequence: TGTGCCAGCAGCGTCTCGGGACAGACAAAAGAGACCCAGTACTTC. It encodes CASSVSGQTKETQYF. The genes are TRBV9 and TRBJ2-5, with 7 bases lining up with TRBD1. Germline assignment: CDR1 SGDLS and CDR2 YYNGEE. There are 15 residues in the CDR3. V shed 2 bases, J shed 3 bases, and the junction held 7 bases outside the gene matches.

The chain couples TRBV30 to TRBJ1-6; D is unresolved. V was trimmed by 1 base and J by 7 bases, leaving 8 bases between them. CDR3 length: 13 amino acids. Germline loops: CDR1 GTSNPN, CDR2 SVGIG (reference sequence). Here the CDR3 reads CAWSERVNSPLHF. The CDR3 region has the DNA TGTGCCTGGAGTGAAAGGGTCAATTCACCCCTCCACTTT.

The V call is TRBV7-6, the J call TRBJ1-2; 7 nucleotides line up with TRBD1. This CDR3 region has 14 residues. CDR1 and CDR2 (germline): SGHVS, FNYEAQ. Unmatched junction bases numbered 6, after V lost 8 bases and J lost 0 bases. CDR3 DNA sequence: TGTGCCAGCGCTCAGGGGGGAGCTAACTATGGCTACACCTTC. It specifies CASAQGGANYGYTF.

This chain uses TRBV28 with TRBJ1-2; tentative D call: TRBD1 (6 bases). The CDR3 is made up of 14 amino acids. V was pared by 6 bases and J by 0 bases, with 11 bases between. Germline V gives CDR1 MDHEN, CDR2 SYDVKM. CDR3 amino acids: CASRRDTANYGYTF. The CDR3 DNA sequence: TGTGCCAGCAGAAGGGACACAGCTAACTATGGCTACACCTTC.

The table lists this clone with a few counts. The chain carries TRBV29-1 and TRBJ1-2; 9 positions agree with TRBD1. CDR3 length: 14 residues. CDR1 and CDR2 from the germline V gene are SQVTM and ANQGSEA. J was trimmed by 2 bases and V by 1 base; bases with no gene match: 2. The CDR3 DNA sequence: TGCAGCGTTGAAGGTGGGACAGGGAACTATGGCTACACCTTC. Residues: CSVEGGTGNYGYTF. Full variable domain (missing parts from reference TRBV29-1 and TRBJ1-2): SAVISQKPSRDICQRGTSLTIQCQVDSQVTMMFWYRQQPGQSLTLIATANQGSEATYESGFVIDKFPISRPNLTFSTLTVSNMSPEDSSIYLCSVEGGTGNYGYTFGSGTRLTVV.

The CDR3 nucleotides read TGTGCCAGCAGCGGGTACGGCTGGGGCTATGGCTACACCTTC. Residues: CASSGYGWGYGYTF. V and J are TRBV6-5 and TRBJ1-2; no clear D gene. Looked up from germline, CDR1 is MNHEY and CDR2 is SVGAGI. The CDR3 consists of 14 residues. With 6 bases removed from V and 4 bases from J, the gap between germline ends came to 15 bases.

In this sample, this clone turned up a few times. The CDR3 nucleotides are TGTGCCAGCAGTGAAAGCGGGGGAATTATGAATGAGCAGTTCTTC. This encodes CASSESGGIMNEQFF. The V call is TRBV6-1, the J call TRBJ2-1, with 8 bases identical to TRBD2. There are 15 residues in the CDR3. V shed 2 bases, J shed 7 bases, and the junction held 7 bases outside the gene matches. Germline values: CDR1 MNHNS, CDR2 SASEGT.

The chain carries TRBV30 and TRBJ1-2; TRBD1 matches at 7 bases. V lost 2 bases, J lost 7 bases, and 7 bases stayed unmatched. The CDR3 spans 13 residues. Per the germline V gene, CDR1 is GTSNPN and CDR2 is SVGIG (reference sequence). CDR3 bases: TGTGCCTGGAGTTTAGGACAGGTTTCTGGCTACACCTTC. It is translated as CAWSLGQVSGYTF.

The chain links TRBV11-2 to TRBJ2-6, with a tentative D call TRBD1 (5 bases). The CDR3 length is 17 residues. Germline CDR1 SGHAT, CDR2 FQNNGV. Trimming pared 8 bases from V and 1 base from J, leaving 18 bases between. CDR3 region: CASYVRQGSSGANVLTF. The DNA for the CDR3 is TGTGCCAGCTACGTTAGGCAGGGTAGTTCTGGGGCCAACGTCCTGACTTTC.

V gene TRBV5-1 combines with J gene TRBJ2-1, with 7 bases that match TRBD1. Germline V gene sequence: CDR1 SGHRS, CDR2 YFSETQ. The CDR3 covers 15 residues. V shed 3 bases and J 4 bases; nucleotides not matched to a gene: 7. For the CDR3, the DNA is TGCGCCAGCAGCTCCTACAGGGGTGATTACAATGAGCAGTTCTTC. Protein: CASSSYRGDYNEQFF.

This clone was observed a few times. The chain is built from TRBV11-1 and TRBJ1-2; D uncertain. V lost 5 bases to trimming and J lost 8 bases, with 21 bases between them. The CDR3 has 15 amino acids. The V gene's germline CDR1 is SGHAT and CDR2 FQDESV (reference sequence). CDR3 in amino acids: CASSLEPPGWAGYTF. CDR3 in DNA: TGTGCCAGCAGCCTAGAGCCCCCCGGTTGGGCGGGCTACACCTTC.

CDR3 residues: CAWSTGSFTDTQYF. The CDR3 DNA is TGTGCCTGGAGTACCGGGAGTTTTACAGATACGCAGTATTTT. This sequence joins TRBV30 and TRBJ2-3; tentatively, D is TRBD2 (6 bases). The germline V gene encodes CDR1 GTSNPN and CDR2 SVGIG (reference sequence). Between the trimmed V and J ends, which lost 2 bases and 3 bases, there was a span of 12 bases. The CDR3 runs 14 residues.

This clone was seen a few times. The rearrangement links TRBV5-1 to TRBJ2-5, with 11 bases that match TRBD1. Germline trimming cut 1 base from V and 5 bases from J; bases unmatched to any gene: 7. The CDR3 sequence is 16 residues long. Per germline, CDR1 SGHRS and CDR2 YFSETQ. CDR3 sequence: CASSLPRTGGQETQYF. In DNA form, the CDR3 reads TGCGCCAGCAGCTTGCCACGGACAGGGGGCCAGGAGACCCAGTACTTC.

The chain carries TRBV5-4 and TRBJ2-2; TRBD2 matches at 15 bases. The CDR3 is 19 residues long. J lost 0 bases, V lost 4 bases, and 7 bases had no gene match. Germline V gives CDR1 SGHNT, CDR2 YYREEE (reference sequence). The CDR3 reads CASSKPGLAGGPNTGELFF. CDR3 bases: TGTGCCAGCAGCAAACCGGGACTAGCGGGAGGCCCGAACACCGGGGAGCTGTTTTTT.

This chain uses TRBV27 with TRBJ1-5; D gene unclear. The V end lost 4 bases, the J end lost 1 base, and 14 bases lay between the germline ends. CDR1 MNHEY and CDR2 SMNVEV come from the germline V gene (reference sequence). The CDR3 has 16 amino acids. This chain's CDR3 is CASSSSGSLSNQPQHF. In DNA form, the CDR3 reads TGTGCCAGCAGTTCCTCGGGGTCTCTGAGCAATCAGCCCCAGCATTTT.